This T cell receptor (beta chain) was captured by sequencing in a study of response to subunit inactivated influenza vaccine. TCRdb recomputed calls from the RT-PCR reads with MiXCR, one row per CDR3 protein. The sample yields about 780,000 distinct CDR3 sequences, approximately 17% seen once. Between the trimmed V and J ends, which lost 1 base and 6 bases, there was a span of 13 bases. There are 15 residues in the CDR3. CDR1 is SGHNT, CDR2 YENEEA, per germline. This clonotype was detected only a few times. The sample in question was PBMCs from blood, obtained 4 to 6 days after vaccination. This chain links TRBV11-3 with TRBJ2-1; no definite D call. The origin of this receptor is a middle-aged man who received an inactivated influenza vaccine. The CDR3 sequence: CASSLGSFTLNEQFF. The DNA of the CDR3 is TGTGCCAGCAGCTTAGGAAGCTTCACCCTCAATGAGCAGTTCTTC. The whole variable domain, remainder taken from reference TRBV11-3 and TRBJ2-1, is EAGVVQSPRYKIIEKKQPVAFWCNPISGHNTLYWYLQNLGQGPELLIRYENEEAVDDSQLPKDRFSAERLKGVDSTLKIQPAELGDSAVYLCASSLGSFTLNEQFFGPGTRLTVL.